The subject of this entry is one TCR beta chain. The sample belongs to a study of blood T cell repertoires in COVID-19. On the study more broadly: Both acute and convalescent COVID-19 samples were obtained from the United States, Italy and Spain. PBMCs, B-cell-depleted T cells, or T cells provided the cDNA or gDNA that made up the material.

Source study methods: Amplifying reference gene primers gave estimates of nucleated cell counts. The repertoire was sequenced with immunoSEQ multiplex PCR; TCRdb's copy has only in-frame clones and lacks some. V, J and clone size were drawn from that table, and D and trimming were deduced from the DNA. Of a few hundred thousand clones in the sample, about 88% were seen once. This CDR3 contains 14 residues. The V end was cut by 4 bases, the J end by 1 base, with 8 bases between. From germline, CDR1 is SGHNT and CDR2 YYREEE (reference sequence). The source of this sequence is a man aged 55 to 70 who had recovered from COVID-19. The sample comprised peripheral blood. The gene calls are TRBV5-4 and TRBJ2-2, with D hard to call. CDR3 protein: CASSPRQNTGELFF. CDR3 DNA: TGTGCCAGCAGCCCACGACAGAACACCGGGGAGCTGTTTTTT.